The 2 T cell receptor beta chains presented below share a single source sample, sequenced in a study of blood T cell repertoires in COVID-19. Some clones are missing from TCRdb's copy, which holds only in-frame ones; the method was immunoSEQ multiplex PCR. The top ten hold approximately 14% of the sample, which has approximately 49,000 clones, 75% to 85% seen once. The specimen sequenced was peripheral blood. These receptors were obtained from a human donor with acute or convalescent COVID-19. The donor label of this sample is uncertain.

The rearrangement joins TRBV4-2 to TRBJ2-1; maybe TRBD2 (6 bases). V lost 3 bases and J lost 5, with 17 bases in between. Looked up from germline, CDR1 is LGHNA and CDR2 is YNFKEQ. This CDR3 contains 16 residues. The CDR3 loop is CASSHHSGSKNNEQFF. In DNA form, the CDR3 reads TGTGCCAGCAGCCACCACTCCGGGAGTAAGAACAATGAGCAGTTCTTC.

The V gene is TRBV20-1, the J gene TRBJ2-7; D may be TRBD1 (5 bases). Trimming took 7 bases from V and 5 from J, leaving 12 bases between them. Looked up from germline, CDR1 is DFQATT and CDR2 is SNEGSKA (reference sequence). The CDR3 is 11 amino acids. Written as DNA, the CDR3 is TGCAGTGGAACGTGGGGCGACGAGCAGTACTTC. It is translated as CSGTWGDEQYF.